One sample yielded the 7 T cell receptor beta chains listed below, sequenced in a study of blood T cell repertoires in COVID-19. Sequencing used immunoSEQ multiplex PCR; TCRdb keeps in-frame clones, though not all of them. The table includes approximately 270,000 clones, approximately 86% detected once. Sequencing was performed on peripheral blood. The receptors were sampled from a man aged 35 to 55 with active or convalescent COVID-19.

The chain carries TRBV19 and TRBJ1-6; 10 bases match TRBD1. Unmatched junction bases numbered 6, after V lost 7 bases and J lost 6 bases. CDR3 size: 15 residues. CDR1 is LNHDA, CDR2 SQIVND, per germline (reference sequence). Here the CDR3 DNA reads TGTGCCAGTACCCCAGGGGACAGGGGTAATTCACCCCTCCACTTT. This translates into CASTPGDRGNSPLHF.

On this clone: Other DNA sequences within the sample encode an identical CDR3. The chain carries TRBV7-9 and TRBJ2-3; unclear D gene. V was pared by 5 bases and J by 6 bases, with 6 bases between. CDR1 is SEHNR and CDR2 is FQNEAQ in the germline V gene (reference sequence). The CDR3 is made up of 11 amino acids. CDR3 residues: CASSLRDTQYF. CDR3 bases: TGTGCCAGCAGCCTACGGGATACGCAGTATTTT.

The rearrangement uses TRBV3-1 (or the pseudogene TRBV3-2) and TRBJ1-2, with D maybe TRBD1 (5 bases). The V end lost 6 bases, the J end lost 3 bases, and 17 bases lay between the germline ends. CDR1 and CDR2 from the germline V gene are LGHDT and YNNKEL (reference sequence). The CDR3 contains 15 residues. The CDR3 reads CASSPGGSSHYGYTF. DNA of the CDR3: TGTGCCAGCAGTCCCGGGGGGTCGTCGCACTATGGCTACACCTTC.

V gene TRBV27 combines with J gene TRBJ1-2; D is perhaps TRBD1 (5 bases). The CDR3 sequence is 13 residues long. Germline V gene sequence: CDR1 MNHEY, CDR2 SMNVEV (reference sequence). V was shortened by 5 bases and J by 3 bases, with 10 bases between the two germline ends. The CDR3 sequence: CASSQGPDYGYTF. CDR3 bases: TGTGCCAGCAGTCAGGGTCCTGACTATGGCTACACCTTC.

For the CDR3, the DNA is TGTGCCAGCAGCCAAGATACCGGGGGGGAGCGGCCCCAGCATTTT. Translated, it gives CASSQDTGGERPQHF. The chain has TRBV3-1 (or the pseudogene TRBV3-2) and TRBJ1-5, with D possibly matching TRBD1 (5 bases). Between the trimmed V and J ends, which lost 0 bases and 9 bases, there was a span of 15 bases. Germline V gives CDR1 LGHDT, CDR2 YNNKEL (reference sequence). This CDR3 is 15 amino acids long.

The chain is built from TRBV5-1 and TRBJ1-1, with D possibly being TRBD1 (5 bases). Looked up from germline, CDR1 is SGHRS and CDR2 is YFSETQ. Trimming took off 4 bases at V and 3 bases at J, with 13 bases between the two ends. This CDR3 spans 14 amino acids. The CDR3: CASSVPLGDTEAFF. In DNA form, the CDR3 reads TGCGCCAGCAGCGTCCCTCTAGGGGACACTGAAGCTTTCTTT.

V gene TRBV9 combines with J gene TRBJ2-1; maybe TRBD2 (5 bases). There are 16 residues in the CDR3. Trimming shortened V by 6 bases and J by 3 bases, and 19 bases separated the two germline ends. CDR1 and CDR2 from the germline V gene are SGDLS and YYNGEE. The CDR3 sequence: CASTPLLGANYNEQFF. For the CDR3, the DNA is TGTGCCAGCACCCCTCTCCTGGGAGCAAACTACAATGAGCAGTTCTTC.